The next 20 T cell receptor beta chains were all read from a single sample in a study of blood T cell repertoires in COVID-19. Measured with immunoSEQ multiplex PCR; TCRdb has only the in-frame clones, and not every one. The table lists some 210,000 clones, approximately 75% of them singletons. The sequencing sample was made of PBMCs or T cells enriched from blood (not recorded which). These receptors were collected from a middle-aged man who had recovered from COVID-19.

This clone appeared once. The chain is built from TRBV30 and TRBJ1-2, with D perhaps TRBD1 (6 bases). Trimming removed 2 bases from V and 4 bases from J, with 14 bases in between. Germline V gives CDR1 GTSNPN, CDR2 SVGIG (reference sequence). There are 14 residues in the CDR3. The CDR3 DNA reads as TGTGCCTGGAGTCGCCAGGGGATCCCCTATGGCTACACCTTC. Its translation is CAWSRQGIPYGYTF.

The V call is TRBV18, the J call TRBJ1-2; tentative D call: TRBD1 (6 bases). V was shortened by 5 bases and J by 1 base, with 20 bases between the two germline ends. This CDR3 spans 17 amino acids. The germline V gene encodes CDR1 KGHSH and CDR2 LQKENI. DNA of the CDR3: TGTGCCAGCTCATCGAACGGACAGCAGTTAAGTAACTATGGCTACACCTTC. Translation gives CASSSNGQQLSNYGYTF.

V gene TRBV7-6 combines with J gene TRBJ2-7, with D possibly matching TRBD1 (6 bases). CDR1 SGHVS and CDR2 FNYEAQ come from the germline V gene. The CDR3 covers 14 residues. Between the trimmed V and J ends, which lost 1 base and 4 bases, there was a span of 11 bases. The CDR3 region has the DNA TGTGCCAGCAGCTTAGGAGGACAGTATTACGAGCAGTACTTC. Protein product: CASSLGGQYYEQYF.

V usage is TRBV6-6 and J usage is TRBJ1-2, with D perhaps matching TRBD1 (5 bases). Trimming took off 0 bases at V and 8 bases at J, with 10 bases between the two ends. Per germline, CDR1 MNHNY and CDR2 SVGAGI (reference sequence). The CDR3 length is 13 residues. CDR3: CASSYSGGQGYTF. Written as DNA, the CDR3 is TGTGCCAGCAGTTACTCGGGGGGTCAGGGCTACACCTTC.

The V call is TRBV6-5, the J call TRBJ2-7; D is possibly TRBD2 (5 bases). V shed 0 bases and J shed 3 bases, with 12 bases lying between them. The CDR3 consists of 15 residues. CDR1 is MNHEY and CDR2 is SVGAGI in the germline V gene. The CDR3 DNA reads TGTGCCAGCAGTTACTCTTGGGTCGGAGGCTACGAGCAGTACTTC. It yields the protein CASSYSWVGGYEQYF.

The chain employs TRBV18 and TRBJ2-2; 7 nucleotides align to TRBD1. CDR1 and CDR2 (germline): KGHSH, LQKENI. V dropped 3 bases and J dropped 2; count of bases not matched to a gene: 6. The length of the CDR3 is 16 residues. CDR3 nucleotide sequence: TGTGCCAGCTCACCTCGGACAGGCCCTAACACCGGGGAGCTGTTTTTT. Translation: CASSPRTGPNTGELFF. Full variable domain (rest looked up from reference TRBV18 and TRBJ2-2): NAGVMQNPRHLVRRRGQEARLRCSPMKGHSHVYWYRQLPEEGLKFMVYLQKENIIDESGMPKERFSAEFPKEGPSILRIQQVVRGDSAAYFCASSPRTGPNTGELFFGEGSRLTVL.

This clone was observed a handful of times. The chain joins TRBV4-2 to TRBJ1-1, with D perhaps TRBD1 (5 bases). The germline V gene has CDR1 LGHNA and CDR2 YNFKEQ. The ends were cut back, 3 bases at V and 2 bases at J, with 13 bases in the middle. This CDR3 contains 15 residues. The CDR3 coding sequence is TGTGCCAGCAGCCACCCACAGGCCTCTAACACTGAAGCTTTCTTT. Residues: CASSHPQASNTEAFF.

The rearrangement joins TRBV30 to TRBJ1-1, with a tentative D call TRBD1 (5 bases). Trimming took 5 bases from V and 2 from J, leaving 15 bases between them. Germline-derived CDR1 and CDR2 are GTSNPN and SVGIG (reference sequence). The CDR3 is 14 amino acids. CDR3 bases: TGTGCCTGGCTACGCCAGGGCCTAAACACTGAAGCTTTCTTT. Translation gives CAWLRQGLNTEAFF. Variable domain in full (rest from reference TRBV30 and TRBJ1-1): SQTIHQWPATLVQPVGSPLSLECTVEGTSNPNLYWYRQAAGRGLQLLFYSVGIGQISSEVPQNLSASRPQDRQFILSSKKLLLSDSGFYLCAWLRQGLNTEAFFGQGTRLTVV.

The chain employs TRBV18 and TRBJ1-4, with no clear D. Germline CDR1 KGHSH, CDR2 LQKENI. The CDR3 has 13 residues. V was trimmed by 3 bases and J by 7 bases, leaving 9 bases between them. The CDR3 region has the DNA TGTGCCAGCTCACCTAGAGGCAGTGAAAAACTGTTTTTT. The encoded protein is CASSPRGSEKLFF.

Here the CDR3 reads CASSVKARGQGDSPLHF. The CDR3 DNA is TGTGCCAGCAGCGTAAAAGCTCGCGGACAGGGCGATTCACCCCTCCACTTT. This chain uses TRBV9 with TRBJ1-6; TRBD1 matches at 8 bases. The CDR3 totals 17 residues. Germline-derived CDR1 and CDR2 are SGDLS and YYNGEE. Trimming at V came to 1 base and at J to 8 bases, leaving 11 bases not matched to a gene. The full variable domain, with the rest looked up from reference TRBV9 and TRBJ1-6, is DSGVTQTPKHLITATGQRVTLRCSPRSGDLSVYWYQQSLDQGLQFLIQYYNGEERAKGNILERFSAQQFPDLHSELNLSSLELGDSALYFCASSVKARGQGDSPLHFGNGTRLTVT.

The rearrangement links TRBV7-8 to TRBJ2-2; 9 nucleotides line up with TRBD2. This CDR3 comprises 17 residues. Trimming took 6 bases from V and 7 from J; bases not matched to a gene: 15. Looked up from germline, CDR1 is SGHVS and CDR2 is FQNEAQ. CDR3 DNA: TGTGCCAGCAGACCCACCGGAGCGGGGGGAACGATCGGGGAGCTGTTTTTT. The encoded protein is CASRPTGAGGTIGELFF.

This chain links TRBV19 with TRBJ1-6; 10 positions agree with TRBD1. The V gene's germline CDR1 is LNHDA and CDR2 SQIVND (reference sequence). V dropped 5 bases and J dropped 10; count of bases not matched to a gene: 2. This CDR3 is built from 13 residues. CDR3 loop: CASSGQGGSPLHF. The CDR3 DNA is TGTGCCAGTAGTGGACAGGGGGGATCACCCCTCCACTTT.

The chain recombines TRBV7-9 with TRBJ2-7, with 11 bases lining up with TRBD1. V lost 5 bases and J lost 2; bases outside the gene matches: 5. The CDR3 contains 15 residues. Germline-derived CDR1 and CDR2 are SEHNR and FQNEAQ (reference sequence). CDR3 bases: TGTGCCAGCAGCCTGGGACAGGGGGAGACCTACGAGCAGTACTTC. Translating gives CASSLGQGETYEQYF.

The chain uses TRBV24-1 and TRBJ1-4, with 7 bases aligning to TRBD1. In germline, CDR1 is KGHDR, CDR2 SFDVKD. The CDR3 is 13 residues long. The V segment lost 8 bases and the J segment 7 bases; nucleotides outside the gene matches: 6. The CDR3 here is CATKGASGEKLFF. The CDR3 DNA sequence: TGTGCCACCAAGGGGGCATCGGGTGAAAAACTGTTTTTT.

The rearrangement joins TRBV10-3 to TRBJ2-1, with 7 bases lining up with TRBD2. This CDR3 is 16 amino acids long. V lost 0 bases, J lost 5 bases, and 7 bases stayed unmatched. CDR1 is ENHRY and CDR2 is SYGVKD in the germline V gene. The CDR3 loop is CAISESTGRLDNEQFF. CDR3 DNA: TGTGCCATCAGTGAGTCGACCGGGAGGCTGGACAATGAGCAGTTCTTC.

J is TRBJ2-2 and V is TRBV2; 14 positions agree with TRBD2. This CDR3 contains 16 residues. V shed 7 bases, J shed 4 bases, and the junction held 5 bases outside the gene matches. Germline lookup yields CDR1 SNHLY and CDR2 FYNNEI. In DNA form, the CDR3 reads TGTGCCAGCACCCTGGGACTAGCGGGAGCCACCGGGGAGCTGTTTTTT. Its translation is CASTLGLAGATGELFF.

V usage is TRBV15 and J usage is TRBJ1-2; D is possibly TRBD1 (5 bases). This CDR3 spans 19 amino acids. The germline V gene has CDR1 LNHNV and CDR2 YYDKDF (reference sequence). V was clipped by 1 base and J by 4 bases, with 25 bases between them. In nucleotides, the CDR3 is TGTGCCACCAGCAGAGCCAGGACAAATCTCCAGCCTTTCGCCTATGGCTACACCTTC. Translation gives CATSRARTNLQPFAYGYTF.

The genes are TRBV24-1 and TRBJ2-1; 8 bases fit TRBD2. There are 18 residues in the CDR3. Germline values: CDR1 KGHDR, CDR2 SFDVKD. V lost 1 base and J lost 4; bases outside the gene matches: 11. For the CDR3, the DNA is TGTGCCACCAGTGATTTCGCTAAAGGGGCTAGCGGGTACAATGAGCAGTTCTTC. It encodes CATSDFAKGASGYNEQFF.

The J gene is TRBJ2-7, the V gene TRBV18; the match to TRBD1 covers 7 bases. Per the germline V gene, CDR1 is KGHSH and CDR2 is LQKENI. With V trimmed by 6 bases and J by 3 bases, 11 bases remained unmatched. The CDR3 extends over 15 amino acids. The DNA of the CDR3 is TGTGCCAGCTCCCGCGATCCGGGACAGTTCTACGAGCAGTACTTC. It specifies CASSRDPGQFYEQYF.

The chain carries TRBV5-1 and TRBJ2-1; tentatively, D is TRBD1 (5 bases). Germline values: CDR1 SGHRS, CDR2 YFSETQ. The CDR3 spans 14 residues. The ends were cut back, 3 bases at V and 2 bases at J, with 9 bases in the middle. The DNA of the CDR3 is TGCGCCAGCAGCTACCCGACAGCCTACAATGAGCAGTTCTTC. It translates to CASSYPTAYNEQFF.